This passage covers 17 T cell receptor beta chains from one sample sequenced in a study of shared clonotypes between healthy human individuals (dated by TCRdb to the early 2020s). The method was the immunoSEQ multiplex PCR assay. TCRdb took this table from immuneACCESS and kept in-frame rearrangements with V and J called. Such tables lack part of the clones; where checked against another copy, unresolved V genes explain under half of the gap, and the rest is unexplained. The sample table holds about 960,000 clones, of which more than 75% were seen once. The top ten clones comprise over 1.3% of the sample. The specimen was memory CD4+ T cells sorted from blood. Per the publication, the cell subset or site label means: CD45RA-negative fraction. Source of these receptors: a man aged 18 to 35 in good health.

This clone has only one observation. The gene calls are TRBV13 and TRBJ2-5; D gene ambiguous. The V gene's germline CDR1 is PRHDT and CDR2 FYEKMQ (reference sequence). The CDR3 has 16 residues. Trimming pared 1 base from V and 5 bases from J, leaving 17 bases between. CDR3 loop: CASSLERTASRETQYF. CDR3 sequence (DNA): TGTGCCAGCAGCTTAGAACGCACGGCCTCCAGGGAGACCCAGTACTTC.

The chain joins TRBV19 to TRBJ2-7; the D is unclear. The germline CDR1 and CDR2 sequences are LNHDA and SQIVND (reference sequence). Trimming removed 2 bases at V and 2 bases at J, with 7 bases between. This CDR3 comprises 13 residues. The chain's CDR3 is CASSISSPYEQYF. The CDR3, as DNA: TGTGCCAGTAGTATATCCAGCCCCTACGAGCAGTACTTC.

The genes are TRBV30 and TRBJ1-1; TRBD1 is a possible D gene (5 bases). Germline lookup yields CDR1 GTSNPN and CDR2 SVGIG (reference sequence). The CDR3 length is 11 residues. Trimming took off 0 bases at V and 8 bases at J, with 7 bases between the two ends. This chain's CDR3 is CAWSVEGEAFF. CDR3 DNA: TGTGCCTGGAGTGTCGAGGGGGAAGCTTTCTTT.

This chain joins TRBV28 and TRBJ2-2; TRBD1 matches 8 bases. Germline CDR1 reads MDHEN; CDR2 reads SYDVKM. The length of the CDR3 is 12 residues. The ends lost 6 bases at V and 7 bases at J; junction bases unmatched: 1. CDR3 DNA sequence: TGTGCCAGCAGGACAGGGGTCGGGGAGCTGTTTTTT. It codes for CASRTGVGELFF.

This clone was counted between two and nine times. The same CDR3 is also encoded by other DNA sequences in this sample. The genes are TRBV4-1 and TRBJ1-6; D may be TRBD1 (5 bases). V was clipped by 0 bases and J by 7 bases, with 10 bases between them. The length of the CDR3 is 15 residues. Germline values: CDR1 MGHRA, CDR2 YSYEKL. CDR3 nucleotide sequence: TGCGCCAGCAGCCAAGAAAGGGGATACAATTCACCCCTCCACTTT. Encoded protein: CASSQERGYNSPLHF.

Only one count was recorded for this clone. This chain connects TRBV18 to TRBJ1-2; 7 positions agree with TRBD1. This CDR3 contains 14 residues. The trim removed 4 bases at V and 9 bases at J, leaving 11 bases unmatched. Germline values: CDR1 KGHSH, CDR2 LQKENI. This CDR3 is CASSLTGTENSYTF. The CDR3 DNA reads TGTGCCAGCTCACTCACCGGGACAGAAAACAGCTACACCTTC.

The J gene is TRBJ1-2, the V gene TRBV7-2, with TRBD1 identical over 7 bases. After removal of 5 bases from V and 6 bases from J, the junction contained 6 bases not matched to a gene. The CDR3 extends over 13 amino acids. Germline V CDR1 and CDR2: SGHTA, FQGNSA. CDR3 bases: TGTGCCAGCAGCCCCGACAGGGATCATGGCTACACCTTC. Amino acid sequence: CASSPDRDHGYTF.

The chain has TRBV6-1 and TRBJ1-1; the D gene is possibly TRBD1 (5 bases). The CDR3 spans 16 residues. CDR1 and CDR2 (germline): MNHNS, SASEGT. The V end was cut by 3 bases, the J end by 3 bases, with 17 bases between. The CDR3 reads CASSEAWGFRDTEAFF. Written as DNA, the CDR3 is TGTGCCAGCAGTGAGGCATGGGGCTTCCGGGACACTGAAGCTTTCTTT.

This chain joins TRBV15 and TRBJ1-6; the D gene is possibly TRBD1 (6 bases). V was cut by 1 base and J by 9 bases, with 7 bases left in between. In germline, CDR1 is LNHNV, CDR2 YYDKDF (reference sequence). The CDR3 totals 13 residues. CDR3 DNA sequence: TGTGCCACCAGCAGAGGACAGGTTTCACCCCTCCACTTT. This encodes CATSRGQVSPLHF.

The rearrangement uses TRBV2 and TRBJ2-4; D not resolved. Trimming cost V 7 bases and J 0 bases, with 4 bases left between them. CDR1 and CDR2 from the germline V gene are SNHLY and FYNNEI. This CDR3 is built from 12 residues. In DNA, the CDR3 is TGTGCCAGCACTTTAGCCAAAAACATTCAGTACTTC. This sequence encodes CASTLAKNIQYF.

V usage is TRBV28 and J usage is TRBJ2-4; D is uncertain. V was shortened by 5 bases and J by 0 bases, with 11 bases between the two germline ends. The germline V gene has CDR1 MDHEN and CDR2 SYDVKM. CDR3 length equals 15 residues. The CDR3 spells CASSVPRLAKNIQYF. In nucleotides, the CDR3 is TGTGCCAGCAGTGTGCCTCGGCTAGCCAAAAACATTCAGTACTTC.

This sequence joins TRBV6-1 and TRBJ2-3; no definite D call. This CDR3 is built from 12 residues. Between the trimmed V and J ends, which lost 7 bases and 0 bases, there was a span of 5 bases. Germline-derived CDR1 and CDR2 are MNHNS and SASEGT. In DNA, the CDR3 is TGTGCCAGCAAGTACAGCACAGATACGCAGTATTTT. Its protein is CASKYSTDTQYF.

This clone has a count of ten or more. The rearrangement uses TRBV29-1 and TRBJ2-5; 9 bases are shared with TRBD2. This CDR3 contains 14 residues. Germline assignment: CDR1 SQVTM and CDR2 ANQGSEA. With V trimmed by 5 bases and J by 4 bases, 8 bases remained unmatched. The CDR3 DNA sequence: TGCAGCGTTTCCCCGGGACTAGCAGGAGAGACCCAGTACTTC. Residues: CSVSPGLAGETQYF.

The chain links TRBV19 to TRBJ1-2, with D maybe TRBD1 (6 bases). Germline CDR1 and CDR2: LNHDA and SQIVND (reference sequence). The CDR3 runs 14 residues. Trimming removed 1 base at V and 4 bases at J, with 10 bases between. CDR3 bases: TGTGCCAGTAGTATAGGAACAGGGATCTATGGCTACACCTTC. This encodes CASSIGTGIYGYTF. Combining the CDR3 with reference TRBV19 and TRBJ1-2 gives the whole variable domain DGGITQSPKYLFRKEGQNVTLSCEQNLNHDAMYWYRQDPGQGLRLIYYSQIVNDFQKGDIAEGYSVSREKKESFPLTVTSAQKNPTAFYLCASSIGTGIYGYTFGSGTRLTVV.

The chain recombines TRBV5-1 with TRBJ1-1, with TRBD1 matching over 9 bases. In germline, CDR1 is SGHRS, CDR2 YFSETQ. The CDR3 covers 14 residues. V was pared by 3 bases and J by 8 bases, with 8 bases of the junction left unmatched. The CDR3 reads CASSYTGTGTEAFF. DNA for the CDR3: TGCGCCAGCAGCTACACAGGGACAGGGACCGAAGCTTTCTTT.

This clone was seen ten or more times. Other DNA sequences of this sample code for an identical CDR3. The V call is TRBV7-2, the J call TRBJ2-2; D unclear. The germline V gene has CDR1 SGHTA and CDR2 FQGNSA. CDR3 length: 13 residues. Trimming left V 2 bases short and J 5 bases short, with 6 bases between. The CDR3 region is CASSLRPTGELFF. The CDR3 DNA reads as TGTGCCAGCAGCTTAAGGCCAACCGGGGAGCTGTTTTTT.

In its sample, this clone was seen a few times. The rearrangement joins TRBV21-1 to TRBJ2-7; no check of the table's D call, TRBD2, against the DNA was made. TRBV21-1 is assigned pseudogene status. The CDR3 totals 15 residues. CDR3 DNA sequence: TGTGCCAGCAGCAATAGACAACGGAGGACCTACGAGCAGTACTTC. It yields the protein CASSNRQRRTYEQYF.